This T cell receptor beta chain was sequenced in a study of graft-versus-host responses after intestinal transplantation. About this clone itself: Its antigen is undetermined.

TCRdb's copy holds only in-frame clones and misses some; the assay was immunoSEQ multiplex PCR. The sample contains approximately 49,000 clones, about 90% of which appear only once. The sequencing used unstimulated CD4+ T cells sorted from spleen or lymph node cells, collected before transplant. This sequence was found in a human donor who was the organ donor for an intestinal transplant.

As DNA, the CDR3 is TGTGCCAGCAGTGAATCCGCCCTAGCGGACACAGATACGCAGTATTTT. Amino acid sequence: CASSESALADTDTQYF. The chain employs TRBV6-4 and TRBJ2-3, with 7 bases matching TRBD2. This CDR3 is 16 amino acids long. V gave up 3 bases and J gave up 2 bases; unmatched junction bases: 8. Germline assignment: CDR1 MRHNA and CDR2 SNTAGT.